This T cell receptor beta chain was profiled in a study of circulating and synovial CD4+ cells in juvenile arthritis. Some clones are missing from TCRdb's copy, which holds only in-frame ones; the method was immunoSEQ multiplex PCR. This sample has approximately 35,000 clones, with 90% to 95% found just once. Germline V lookup: CDR1 MDHEN, CDR2 SYDVKM. The CDR3 is 13 residues long. Deletions cut 5 bases from V and 10 bases from J, with 17 bases between. The clonotype comes from a human donor with juvenile idiopathic arthritis. The chain combines TRBV28 with TRBJ1-2; D possibly corresponds to TRBD1 (5 bases). Input material: CD4+ T cells from blood. CDR3 bases: TGTGCCAGCAGTCGTTCTTCGTTCAGGGACTACACCTTC. This translates into CASSRSSFRDYTF.